There are many counts of the clone carrying this T cell receptor (beta chain). Its antigen remains unidentified. TCRdb used MiXCR to reprocess the multiplex PCR reads, holding one entry per CDR3 protein. The sample shows roughly 130,000 distinct CDR3 sequences, about 31% of them seen only once. These data belong to a study of breast tumors, draining lymph nodes, adjacent tissues. Study-wide points: Tumor TCR diversity was below lymph nodes but above nontumor tissue. Compared with basal-like, luminal-like tumors shared significantly more repertoire with nontumor tissue.

The CDR3 length is 18 residues. Germline V gives CDR1 MNHEY, CDR2 SMNVEV (reference sequence). V was pared by 3 bases and J by 10 bases, with 16 bases of the junction left unmatched. Breast cancer patients provided tissue from their axillary draining lymph nodes. This clonotype was sampled from a female donor with breast cancer. Some clones in this sample may be carry-over from other donors' samples. The chain joins TRBV27 to TRBJ1-6, with 9 bases that match TRBD1. The sample taken for sequencing was axillary lymph node tissue. CDR3 sequence reads: CASSFLGPTGGARSPLHF. The CDR3 nucleotides are TGTGCCAGCAGTTTTCTGGGGCCTACAGGGGGCGCGCGGTCACCCCTCCACTTT.